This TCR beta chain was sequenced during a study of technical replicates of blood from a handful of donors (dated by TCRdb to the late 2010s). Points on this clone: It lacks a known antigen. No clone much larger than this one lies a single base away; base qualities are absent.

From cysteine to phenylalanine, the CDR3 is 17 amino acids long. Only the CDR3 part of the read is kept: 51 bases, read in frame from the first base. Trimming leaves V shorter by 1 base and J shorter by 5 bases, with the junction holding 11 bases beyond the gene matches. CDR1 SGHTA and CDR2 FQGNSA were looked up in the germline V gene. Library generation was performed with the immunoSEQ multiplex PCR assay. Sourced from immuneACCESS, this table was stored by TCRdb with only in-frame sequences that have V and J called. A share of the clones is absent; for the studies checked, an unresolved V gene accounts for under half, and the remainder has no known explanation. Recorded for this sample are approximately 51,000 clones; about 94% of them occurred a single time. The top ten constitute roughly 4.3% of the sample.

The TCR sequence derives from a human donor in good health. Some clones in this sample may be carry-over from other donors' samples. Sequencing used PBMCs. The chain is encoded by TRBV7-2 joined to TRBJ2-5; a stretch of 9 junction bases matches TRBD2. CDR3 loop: CASSLGLAGSGRETQYF. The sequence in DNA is TGTGCCAGCAGCTTAGGCCTAGCGGGGTCGGGTCGGGAGACCCAGTACTTC. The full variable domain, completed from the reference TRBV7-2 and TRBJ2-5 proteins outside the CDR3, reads GAGVSQSPSNKVTEKGKDVELRCDPISGHTALYWYRQSLGQGLEFLIYFQGNSAPDKSGLPSDRFSAERTGGSVSTLTIQRTQQEDSAVYLCASSLGLAGSGRETQYFGPGTRLLVL.